This T cell receptor beta chain is from a study of blood T cell repertoires in COVID-19. In the study overall: Spain, Italy and the United States supplied samples that represented acute and convalescent COVID-19.

The protocol was immunoSEQ multiplex PCR, while the TCRdb copy is restricted to in-frame clones and leaves out a portion. The data contain roughly 170,000 clones, 70% to 90% of them singletons. Germline CDR1 MGHRA, CDR2 YSYEKL. This CDR3 has 16 residues. Trimming removed 0 bases at V and 5 bases at J, with 14 bases between. The J gene is TRBJ2-1, the V gene TRBV4-1; maybe TRBD2 (7 bases). This receptor was obtained from a man between 70 and 80 years old with active or convalescent COVID-19. The sample comprised peripheral blood. CDR3 nucleotides: TGCGCCAGCAGCCAAGATCGGGGGGCGATCCACAATGAGCAGTTCTTC. The encoded protein is CASSQDRGAIHNEQFF.